The TCR beta chain described here comes from a study of shared T cell receptors in the human thymus. This clone was recorded a few times. Sequencing was performed with immunoSEQ multiplex PCR; in TCRdb, only in-frame clones are kept and a portion is missing. The data show roughly 710,000 clones, roughly 85% seen once. This sample also belongs to another study, concerning human thymus T cells. As reported in that work: Donation was from healthy Finnish infants who were having corrective surgery that addressed congenital heart defects. Thymic samples were excised during corrective heart operations. Within thymic and blood repertoires, V and J gene usage appeared to be biased. Unrelated individuals were reported by related research to share highly overlapping thymic repertoires.

The clonotype was recovered from a girl less than two years old with a congenital heart defect. Sequenced sample: thymocytes.

The CDR3 region is CASSQGEKGESKNIQYF. In DNA form, the CDR3 reads TGCGCCAGCAGCCAAGGGGAGAAGGGAGAGTCCAAAAACATTCAGTACTTC. This sequence joins TRBV4-3 and TRBJ2-4; maybe TRBD2 (5 bases). With 1 base removed from V and 2 bases from J, the gap between germline ends came to 15 bases. CDR3 length: 17 residues. The germline V gene encodes CDR1 LGHNA and CDR2 YSLEER.